These 7 T cell receptor beta chains originate from one sample sequenced in a study of identical twins listed by TCRdb under 2016. Preparation of the library involved 5' RACE. Sequencing used an Illumina HiSeq 2000. Starting from the raw public reads, TCRdb applied fastp trimming at Q25, assembled clones with MiXCR and retained in-frame beta chains. Each entry is one CDR3 protein sequence, shown with its most common DNA and genes. This sample holds hundreds of thousands of distinct CDR3 sequences; over 5% were observed only once. The ten largest clones capture around 1.7% of the sample. The sequenced sample was naive T cells sorted from blood. The cell subset or site tag for this specimen amounts to: cells isolated with a human naive T-cell isolation kit. These receptors all come from a man younger than 35 in good health.

This clonotype occurred many times. The chain carries TRBV5-1 and TRBJ2-2; D may be TRBD1 or TRBD2 (5 bases each). The CDR3 is 18 residues long. Germline CDR1 is SGHRS and CDR2 is YFSETQ. Trimming left V 2 bases short and J 5 bases short, with 22 bases between. CDR3 DNA sequence: TGCGCCAGCAGCTTTCGCGGCCTAAAGGGACCGGGAACCGGGGAGCTGTTTTTT. It specifies CASSFRGLKGPGTGELFF.

As to this clonotype: A much larger clonotype is one base distant, so this may be a read error. The CDR3 DNA is TGTGCCAGCAGCCAATACACAGGGGGCAGGACCGGGGAGCTGTATTTT. Amino acid sequence: CASSQYTGGRTGELYF. The J gene is TRBJ2-2, the V gene TRBV3-1; 9 nucleotides agree with TRBD1. The CDR3 covers 16 residues. Looked up from germline, CDR1 is LGHDT and CDR2 is YNNKEL (reference sequence).

Only a few counts were recorded for this clonotype. The V gene is TRBV2, the J gene TRBJ2-1; no clear D. Germline-derived CDR1 and CDR2 are SNHLY and FYNNEI. The CDR3 extends over 14 amino acids. The V end was cut by 7 bases, the J end by 3 bases, with 13 bases between. The CDR3 nucleotides are TGTGCCAGCATCTACGATTTTGGCTACAATGAGCAGTTCTTC. The encoded protein is CASIYDFGYNEQFF.

This clonotype was seen many times. V and J are TRBV6-5 and TRBJ1-1; perhaps TRBD1 as D (5 bases). The CDR3 spans 18 residues. Germline V CDR1 and CDR2: MNHEY, SVGAGI. Trimming left V 0 bases short and J 3 bases short, with 20 bases between. The chain's CDR3 is CASSYSGRVTGGDTEAFF. As DNA, the CDR3 is TGTGCCAGCAGTTACTCAGGCCGGGTCACAGGCGGGGACACTGAAGCTTTCTTT.

The chain has TRBV6-2 or TRBV6-3 and TRBJ2-5; TRBD1 is a possible D gene (6 bases). The CDR3 length is 13 residues. Trimming took 9 bases from V and 7 from J, leaving 18 bases between them. From germline, CDR1 is MNHEY and CDR2 SVGEGT. CDR3 sequence (DNA): TGTGCCAGTGCCGGGACAACCGACGTGACCCAGTACTTC. Translated: CASAGTTDVTQYF.

This clonotype was seen many times. CDR3 DNA sequence: TGCAGTGCTCGACCGCAGAAATTTAGCTCCTACAATGAGCAGTTCTTC. Translated: CSARPQKFSSYNEQFF. The J gene is TRBJ2-1, the V gene TRBV20-1; D call uncertain. This CDR3 is built from 16 residues. The germline V gene encodes CDR1 DFQATT and CDR2 SNEGSKA (reference sequence). Trimming cost V 5 bases and J 0 bases, with 17 bases left between them.

The V gene is TRBV7-6, the J gene TRBJ1-4; 7 positions agree with TRBD1. The CDR3 consists of 20 residues. The ends lost 0 bases at V and 0 bases at J; junction bases unmatched: 13. Germline CDR1 is SGHVS and CDR2 is FNYEAQ. DNA for the CDR3: TGTGCCAGCAGCTTAGCGACGGGACAGCGCTTCCCAGCAACTAATGAAAAACTGTTTTTT. Its translation: CASSLATGQRFPATNEKLFF.